The 26 T cell receptor beta chains below all came from one sample that was sequenced in a study of shared clonotypes between healthy human individuals. Clones were sequenced by immunoSEQ multiplex PCR, and TCRdb holds only the in-frame ones, with some missing. This sample has about 2 million clones; roughly 94% occur once, and the top ten carry approximately 0.13%. Sequencing was done on a sample of naive CD4+ T cells sorted from blood. Subset reported: CD45RA+ positively selected. These receptor sequences come from a man aged 18 to 29 in good health.

This clone was seen once. The CDR3 DNA reads as TGTGCCAGCAGTGAATCTGGTCGGATCGTCCATGAGCAGTTCTTC. It specifies CASSESGRIVHEQFF. This chain connects TRBV2 to TRBJ2-1; no reliable D call. Trimming shortened V by 2 bases and J by 8 bases, and 16 bases separated the two germline ends. The CDR3 covers 15 residues. From germline, CDR1 is SNHLY and CDR2 FYNNEI.

The chain joins TRBV7-2 to TRBJ2-3; D unclear. V shed 4 bases and J shed 6 bases, with 11 bases lying between them. The CDR3 is 13 residues long. Germline CDR1 reads SGHTA; CDR2 reads FQGNSA. DNA for the CDR3: TGTGCCAGCAGCTCAAACCTCTGGGATACGCAGTATTTT. Translation: CASSSNLWDTQYF.

With regard to this clone: Other DNA sequences in the sample encode the same CDR3. V and J are TRBV11-2 and TRBJ2-1; D is ambiguous. Germline values: CDR1 SGHAT, CDR2 FQNNGV. The CDR3 contains 14 residues. V dropped 5 bases and J dropped 0 bases, with 8 bases sitting between them. The CDR3 sequence: CASSPGSSYNEQFF. In DNA form, the CDR3 reads TGTGCCAGCAGCCCTGGCAGCTCCTACAATGAGCAGTTCTTC.

The chain couples TRBV10-3 to TRBJ2-2; possible D gene TRBD2, 5 bases. Germline CDR1 and CDR2: ENHRY and SYGVKD. Trimming cost V 4 bases and J 2 bases, with 14 bases left between them. CDR3 size: 16 residues. The CDR3 protein is CAISVGRGKNTGELFF. The CDR3 DNA reads TGTGCCATCAGTGTAGGCCGGGGTAAAAACACCGGGGAGCTGTTTTTT.

This chain uses TRBV9 with TRBJ1-2; D ambiguous. The CDR3 sequence is 14 residues long. Germline V CDR1 and CDR2: SGDLS, YYNGEE. V lost 0 bases and J lost 4, with 10 bases in between. The CDR3 DNA is TGTGCCAGCAGCGTAGAGGTGGGGAGCTATGGCTACACCTTC. This gives the protein CASSVEVGSYGYTF.

This chain joins TRBV7-9 and TRBJ2-7, with TRBD2 identical over 9 bases. Trimming removed 5 bases from V and 3 bases from J; junction bases left unmatched: 14. The CDR3 runs to 17 residues. Germline CDR1 SEHNR, CDR2 FQNEAQ (reference sequence). In nucleotides, the CDR3 is TGTGCCAGCAGCCGCCTTGACGGACTAGCGTCTTTCTACGAGCAGTACTTC. Encoded protein: CASSRLDGLASFYEQYF.

The V gene is TRBV9, the J gene TRBJ2-2, with 9 bases aligning to TRBD2. This CDR3 is 17 amino acids long. The germline V gene has CDR1 SGDLS and CDR2 YYNGEE. V trimming: 0 bases; J trimming: 1 base; junction bases outside the gene matches: 4. The CDR3 protein is CASSVASGALNTGELFF. The CDR3 coding sequence is TGTGCCAGCAGCGTAGCTAGCGGGGCCTTGAACACCGGGGAGCTGTTTTTT.

This chain uses TRBV5-6 with TRBJ2-5; D is tentatively TRBD1 or TRBD2 (5 bases each). Deletions cut 3 bases from V and 2 bases from J, with 14 bases between. CDR1 and CDR2 from the germline V gene are SGHDT and YYEEEE. The CDR3 runs 15 residues. CDR3 amino acids: CASSSWDRLQETQYF. CDR3 DNA sequence: TGTGCCAGCAGCTCGTGGGACCGACTTCAAGAGACCCAGTACTTC. Full variable domain (rest looked up from reference TRBV5-6 and TRBJ2-5): DAGVTQSPTHLIKTRGQQVTLRCSPKSGHDTVSWYQQALGQGPQFIFQYYEEEERQRGNFPDRFSGHQFPNYSSELNVNALLLGDSALYLCASSSWDRLQETQYFGPGTRLLVL.

The sample holds a few counts of this clone. The CDR3 nucleotides are TGTGCCAGCAGTTTGAGGCAGGTGAATTCACCCCTCCACTTT. Residues: CASSLRQVNSPLHF. The chain combines TRBV28 with TRBJ1-6; no clear D gene. There are 14 residues in the CDR3. Germline loops: CDR1 MDHEN, CDR2 SYDVKM. Trimming pared 3 bases from V and 7 bases from J, leaving 10 bases between.

V and J are TRBV10-3 and TRBJ1-6, with D unclear. The V end was cut by 0 bases, the J end by 8 bases, with 14 bases between. Germline loops: CDR1 ENHRY, CDR2 SYGVKD. The CDR3 sequence is 16 residues long. CDR3 sequence: CAISESGQVKDSPLHF. As DNA, the CDR3 is TGTGCCATCAGTGAGTCAGGCCAGGTTAAGGATTCACCCCTCCACTTT.

CDR3 in amino acids: CAWSNEGGLSNQPQHF. The CDR3 region has the DNA TGTGCCTGGAGTAATGAAGGTGGGCTTAGCAATCAGCCCCAGCATTTT. The rearrangement joins TRBV30 to TRBJ1-5; no reliable D call. The CDR3 extends over 16 amino acids. The V end lost 2 bases, the J end lost 0 bases, and 14 bases lay between the germline ends. The V gene's germline CDR1 is GTSNPN and CDR2 SVGIG (reference sequence). Complete variable domain (other parts from reference TRBV30 and TRBJ1-5): SQTIHQWPATLVQPVGSPLSLECTVEGTSNPNLYWYRQAAGRGLQLLFYSVGIGQISSEVPQNLSASRPQDRQFILSSKKLLLSDSGFYLCAWSNEGGLSNQPQHFGDGTRLSIL.

The chain employs TRBV11-3 and TRBJ2-3; no firm D call. CDR1 and CDR2 (germline): SGHNT, YENEEA. This CDR3 spans 13 amino acids. Trimming shortened V by 6 bases and J by 2 bases, and 9 bases separated the two germline ends. CDR3 sequence (DNA): TGTGCCAGCAGGTCCTCAGACACAGATACGCAGTATTTT. Its protein is CASRSSDTDTQYF. The full variable domain, with the rest looked up from reference TRBV11-3 and TRBJ2-3, is EAGVVQSPRYKIIEKKQPVAFWCNPISGHNTLYWYLQNLGQGPELLIRYENEEAVDDSQLPKDRFSAERLKGVDSTLKIQPAELGDSAVYLCASRSSDTDTQYFGPGTRLTVL.

This clone was detected only a few times. Other DNA sequences from this sample encode an identical CDR3 as well. For the CDR3, the DNA is TGCGCCAGCAGCTTGGGCGGCTCTGGGGCCAACGTCCTGACTTTC. Protein product: CASSLGGSGANVLTF. This chain uses TRBV5-1 with TRBJ2-6, with D unresolved. The CDR3 sequence is 15 residues long. The V end lost 0 bases, the J end lost 0 bases, and 4 bases lay between the germline ends. Per the germline V gene, CDR1 is SGHRS and CDR2 is YFSETQ. Filled out from reference TRBV5-1 and TRBJ2-6, the complete variable domain reads KAGVTQTPRYLIKTRGQQVTLSCSPISGHRSVSWYQQTPGQGLQFLFEYFSETQRNKGNFPGRFSGRQFSNSRSEMNVSTLELGDSALYLCASSLGGSGANVLTFGAGSRLTVL.

J is TRBJ1-5 and V is TRBV28; tentative D call: TRBD1 (5 bases). Germline-derived CDR1 and CDR2 are MDHEN and SYDVKM. Trimming stripped 8 bases from V and 6 bases from J, with 14 bases between. This CDR3 has 13 residues. The CDR3 nucleotides are TGTGCCAGCGGATCAGGGCGAGTTCAGCCCCAGCATTTT. Translation gives CASGSGRVQPQHF.

In DNA form, the CDR3 reads TGTGCCAGTACCCGGACAGGGGATAACTATGGCTACACCTTC. Translating gives CASTRTGDNYGYTF. This rearrangement joins TRBV19 to TRBJ1-2; 9 nucleotides line up with TRBD1. The CDR3 extends over 14 amino acids. In germline, CDR1 is LNHDA, CDR2 SQIVND (reference sequence). V dropped 7 bases and J dropped 1; count of bases not matched to a gene: 4.

V gene TRBV7-2 combines with J gene TRBJ2-1; 9 bases match TRBD2. The germline gives CDR1 SGHTA, CDR2 FQGNSA. Trimming cost V 2 bases and J 3 bases; bases outside gene matches: 5. CDR3 length: 16 amino acids. CDR3 in DNA: TGTGCCAGCAGCTTATCAGTTAGCGGGGGCTACAATGAGCAGTTCTTC. Translation gives CASSLSVSGGYNEQFF.

The rearrangement joins TRBV9 to TRBJ2-5; D might be TRBD2 (6 bases). V dropped 0 bases and J dropped 3 bases, with 12 bases sitting between them. CDR1 is SGDLS and CDR2 is YYNGEE in the germline V gene. The CDR3 consists of 15 residues. CDR3 bases: TGTGCCAGCAGCGTAGGGGGGAGGTTCGAAGAGACCCAGTACTTC. This codes for CASSVGGRFEETQYF.

Of note for this clone: At one of its ends the junction is not consistent with the germline gene, which may arise from a read error. V and J are TRBV11-2 and TRBJ2-7, with 8 bases that match TRBD2. This CDR3 is 13 amino acids long. Germline CDR1 and CDR2: SGHAT and FQNNGV. The CDR3 DNA reads as TGTGCCAGCAGCAGTAGCCGGGGGACTAGGTCAGACTTC. It codes for CASSSSRGTRSDF.

The genes are TRBV14 and TRBJ2-1; TRBD2 aligns across 13 bases. The CDR3 consists of 14 residues. From germline, CDR1 is SGHDN and CDR2 FVKESK. V lost 6 bases and J lost 8; bases outside the gene matches: 4. The DNA of the CDR3 is TGTGCCAGCAGACTAGCGGGAGGGTCATATGAGCAGTTCTTC. It translates to CASRLAGGSYEQFF.

This rearrangement joins TRBV4-1 to TRBJ1-5, with D perhaps matching TRBD1 (5 bases). This CDR3 is built from 15 residues. CDR1 is MGHRA, CDR2 YSYEKL, per germline. V was clipped by 0 bases and J by 6 bases, with 12 bases between them. The CDR3 loop is CASSQDSGGGQPQHF. In DNA, the CDR3 is TGCGCCAGCAGCCAAGATAGCGGGGGAGGTCAGCCCCAGCATTTT.

CDR3 nucleotide sequence: TGTGCCAGTAGTATAGCCACAGGGAGAGCCCAGCATTTT. Translation: CASSIATGRAQHF. V gene TRBV19 combines with J gene TRBJ1-5; the D gene is possibly TRBD1 (6 bases). The CDR3 covers 13 residues. Germline V gene sequence: CDR1 LNHDA, CDR2 SQIVND (reference sequence). V was cut by 1 base and J by 11 bases, with 12 bases left in between.

This clone was counted once. J is TRBJ1-1 and V is TRBV4-3, with 8 bases fitting TRBD1. The CDR3 length is 14 residues. Per germline, CDR1 LGHNA and CDR2 YSLEER. J lost 3 bases, V lost 3 bases, and 3 bases had no gene match. The CDR3 loop reads CASSQETGDTEAFF. The CDR3 DNA sequence: TGCGCCAGCAGCCAGGAGACAGGGGACACTGAAGCTTTCTTT.

The J gene is TRBJ1-4, the V gene TRBV5-4; 8 nucleotides match TRBD1. The germline gives CDR1 SGHNT, CDR2 YYREEE (reference sequence). CDR3 length equals 14 residues. V trimming: 6 bases; J trimming: 6 bases; junction bases outside the gene matches: 7. This CDR3 is CASKRQGMDEKLFF. The CDR3 DNA sequence: TGTGCCAGCAAACGACAGGGGATGGATGAAAAACTGTTTTTT.

The chain has TRBV30 and TRBJ1-4, with no clear D. The CDR3 is 13 residues long. Trimming took 0 bases from V and 7 from J, leaving 9 bases between them. Germline-derived CDR1 and CDR2 are GTSNPN and SVGIG (reference sequence). CDR3 in DNA: TGTGCCTGGAGTGTAAGGGCGGCTGAAAAACTGTTTTTT. Encoded protein: CAWSVRAAEKLFF. Filled out from reference TRBV30 and TRBJ1-4, the complete variable domain reads SQTIHQWPATLVQPVGSPLSLECTVEGTSNPNLYWYRQAAGRGLQLLFYSVGIGQISSEVPQNLSASRPQDRQFILSSKKLLLSDSGFYLCAWSVRAAEKLFFGSGTQLSVL.

Regarding this clone: An end of the junction differs from the germline gene, which may be a read error. The rearrangement links TRBV6-6 to TRBJ2-7; D possibly corresponds to TRBD1 (6 bases). Germline-derived CDR1 and CDR2 are MNHNY and SVGAGI (reference sequence). CDR3 size: 14 residues. As DNA, the CDR3 is TGTGCCAGCAGTCACTCCGGGACACTGTACGAGCAGTACTTC. This translates into CASSHSGTLYEQYF.

DNA of the CDR3: TGCGCCAGCAGCCCGGGAGAGGGGCTGGGTTCTCAGCCCCAGCATTTT. Protein: CASSPGEGLGSQPQHF. The chain has TRBV5-1 and TRBJ1-5; TRBD1 might be the D (5 bases). CDR3 length equals 16 residues. Trimming shortened V by 4 bases and J by 6 bases, and 20 bases separated the two germline ends. Germline V gene data show CDR1 as SGHRS and CDR2 as YFSETQ. Complete variable domain (other parts from reference TRBV5-1 and TRBJ1-5): KAGVTQTPRYLIKTRGQQVTLSCSPISGHRSVSWYQQTPGQGLQFLFEYFSETQRNKGNFPGRFSGRQFSNSRSEMNVSTLELGDSALYLCASSPGEGLGSQPQHFGDGTRLSIL.